This T cell receptor beta chain was sequenced for a study of cytomegalovirus exposure and HLA in healthy donors. Findings of the study overall: The study put 150 or so TCR beta chains on its list as cytomegalovirus-associated. Earlier findings revealed that most TCR beta V segments proved productive either about 87% or about 30% of the time.

Only one count was recorded for this clone. The target antigen is unknown. PCR was performed using 60 Vbeta and 13 Jbeta primers. Data came from immunoSEQ multiplex PCR; TCRdb stores just in-frame clones and leaves some out. The sample carries roughly 150,000 clones, around three quarters recorded once. CDR3 length: 15 amino acids. V dropped 5 bases and J dropped 4 bases, with 14 bases sitting between them. The germline V gene has CDR1 LGHNA and CDR2 YNFKEQ. This clonotype was sampled from a woman in her forties in good health and CMV-seronegative. The material sequenced was PBMCs. This chain links TRBV4-2 with TRBJ2-2; D might be TRBD2 (7 bases). CDR3 sequence reads: CASSAEGGGTGELFF. The CDR3 nucleotides read TGTGCCAGCAGCGCGGAGGGGGGGGGCACCGGGGAGCTGTTTTTT.